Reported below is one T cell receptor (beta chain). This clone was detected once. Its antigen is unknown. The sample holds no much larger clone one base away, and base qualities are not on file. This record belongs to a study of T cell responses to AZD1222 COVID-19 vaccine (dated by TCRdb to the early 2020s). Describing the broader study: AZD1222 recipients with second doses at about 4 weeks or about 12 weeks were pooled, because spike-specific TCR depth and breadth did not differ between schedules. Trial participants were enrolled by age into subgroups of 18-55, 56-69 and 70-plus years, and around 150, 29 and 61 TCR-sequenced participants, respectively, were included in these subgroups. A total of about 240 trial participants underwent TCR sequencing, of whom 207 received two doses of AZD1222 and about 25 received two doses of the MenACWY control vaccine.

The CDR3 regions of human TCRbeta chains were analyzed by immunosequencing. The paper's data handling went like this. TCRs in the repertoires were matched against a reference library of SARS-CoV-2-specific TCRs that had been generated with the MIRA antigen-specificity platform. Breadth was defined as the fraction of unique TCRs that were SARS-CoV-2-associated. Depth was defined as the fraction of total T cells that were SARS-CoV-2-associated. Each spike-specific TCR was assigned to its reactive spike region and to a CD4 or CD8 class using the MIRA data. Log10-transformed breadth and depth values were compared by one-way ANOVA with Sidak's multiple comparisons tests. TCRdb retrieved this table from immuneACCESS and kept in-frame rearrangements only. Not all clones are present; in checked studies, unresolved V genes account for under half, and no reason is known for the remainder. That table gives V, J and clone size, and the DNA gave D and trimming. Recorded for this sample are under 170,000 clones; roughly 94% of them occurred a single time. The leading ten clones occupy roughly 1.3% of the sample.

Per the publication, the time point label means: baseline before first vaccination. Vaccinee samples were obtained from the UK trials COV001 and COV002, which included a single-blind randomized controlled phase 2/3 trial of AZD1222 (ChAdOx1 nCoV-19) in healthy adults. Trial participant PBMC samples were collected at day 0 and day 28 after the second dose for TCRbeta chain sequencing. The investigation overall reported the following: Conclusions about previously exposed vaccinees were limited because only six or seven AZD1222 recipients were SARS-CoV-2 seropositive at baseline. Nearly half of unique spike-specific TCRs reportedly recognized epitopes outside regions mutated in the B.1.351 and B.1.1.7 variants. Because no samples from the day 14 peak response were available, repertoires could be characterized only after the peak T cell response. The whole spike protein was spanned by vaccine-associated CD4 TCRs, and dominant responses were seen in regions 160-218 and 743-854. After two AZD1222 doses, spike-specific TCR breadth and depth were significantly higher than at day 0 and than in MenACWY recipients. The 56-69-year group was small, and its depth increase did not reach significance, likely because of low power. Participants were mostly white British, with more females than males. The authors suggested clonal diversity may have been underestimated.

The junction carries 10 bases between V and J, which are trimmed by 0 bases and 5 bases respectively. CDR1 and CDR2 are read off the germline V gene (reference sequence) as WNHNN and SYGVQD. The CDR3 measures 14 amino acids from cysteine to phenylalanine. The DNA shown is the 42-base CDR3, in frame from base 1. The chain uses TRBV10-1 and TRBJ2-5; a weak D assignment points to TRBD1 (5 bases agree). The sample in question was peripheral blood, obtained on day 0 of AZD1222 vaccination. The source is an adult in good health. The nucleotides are TGCGCCAGCAGTGAGTCAGCAGGGCTGGAGACCCAGTACTTC. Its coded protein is CASSESAGLETQYF.